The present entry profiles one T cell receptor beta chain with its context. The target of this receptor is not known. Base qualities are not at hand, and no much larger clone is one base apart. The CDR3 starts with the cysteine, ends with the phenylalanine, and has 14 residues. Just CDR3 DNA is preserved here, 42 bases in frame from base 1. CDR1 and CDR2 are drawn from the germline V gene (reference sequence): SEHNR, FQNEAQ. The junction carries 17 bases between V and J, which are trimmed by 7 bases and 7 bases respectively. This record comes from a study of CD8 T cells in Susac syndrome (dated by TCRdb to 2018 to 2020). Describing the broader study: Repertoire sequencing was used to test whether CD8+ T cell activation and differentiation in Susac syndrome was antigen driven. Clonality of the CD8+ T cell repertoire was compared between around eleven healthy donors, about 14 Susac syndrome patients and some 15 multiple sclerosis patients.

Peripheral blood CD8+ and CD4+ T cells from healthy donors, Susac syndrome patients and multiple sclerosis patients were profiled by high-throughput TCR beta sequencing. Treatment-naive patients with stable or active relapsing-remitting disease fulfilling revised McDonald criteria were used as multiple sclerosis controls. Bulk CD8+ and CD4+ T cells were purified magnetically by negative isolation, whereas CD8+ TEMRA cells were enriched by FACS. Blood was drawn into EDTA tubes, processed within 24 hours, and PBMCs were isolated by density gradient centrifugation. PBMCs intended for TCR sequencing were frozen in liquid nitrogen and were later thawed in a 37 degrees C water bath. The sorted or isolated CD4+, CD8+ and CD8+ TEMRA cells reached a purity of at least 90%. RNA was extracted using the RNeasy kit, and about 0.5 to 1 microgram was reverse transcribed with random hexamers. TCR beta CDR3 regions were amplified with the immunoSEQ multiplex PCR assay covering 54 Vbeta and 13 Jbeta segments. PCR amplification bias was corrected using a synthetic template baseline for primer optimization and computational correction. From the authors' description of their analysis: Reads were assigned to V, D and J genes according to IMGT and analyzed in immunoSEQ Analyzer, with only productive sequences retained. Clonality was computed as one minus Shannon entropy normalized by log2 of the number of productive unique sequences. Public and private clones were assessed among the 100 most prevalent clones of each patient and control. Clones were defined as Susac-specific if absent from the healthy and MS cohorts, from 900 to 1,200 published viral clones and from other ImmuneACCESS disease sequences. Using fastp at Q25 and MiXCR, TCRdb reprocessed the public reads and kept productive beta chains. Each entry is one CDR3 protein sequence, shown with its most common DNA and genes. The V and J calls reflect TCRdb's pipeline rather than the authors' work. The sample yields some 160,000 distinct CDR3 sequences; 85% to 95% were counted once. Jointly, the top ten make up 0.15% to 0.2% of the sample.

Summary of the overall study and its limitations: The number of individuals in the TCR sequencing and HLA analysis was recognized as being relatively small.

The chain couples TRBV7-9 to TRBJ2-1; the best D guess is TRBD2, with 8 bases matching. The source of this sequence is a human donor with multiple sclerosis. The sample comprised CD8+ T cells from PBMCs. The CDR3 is CASNREGARNEQFF. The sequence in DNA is TGTGCCAGCAACCGGGAGGGGGCAAGGAATGAGCAGTTCTTC.